The T cell receptor beta chain under discussion was sequenced for a study of cytomegalovirus exposure and HLA in healthy donors. Study-level points and caveats: TCR beta chains numbering more than 150 were designated cytomegalovirus-associated. Reportedly, fewer N-insertions than the approximately 700-donor mean appeared in an Asian-associated ancestry cluster in a later analysis.

J gave up 8 bases and V 4 bases, and 6 bases lay outside the gene matches. CDR3 length equals 13 residues. The germline V gene encodes CDR1 SEHNR and CDR2 FQNEAQ (reference sequence). This clone was found a few times. Its antigen is undetermined. PCR primers comprised 60 Vbeta and 13 Jbeta primers. Per the authors' pipeline: Later analysis identified roughly 82 million unique TCR beta chains, 10 million to 12 million shared. Sequencing was performed with immunoSEQ multiplex PCR; in TCRdb, only in-frame clones are kept and a portion is missing. The DNA gave D and trimming, while V, J and clone size come from that table. The table records more than 100,000 clones, about 64% of them present only once.

This chain joins TRBV7-9 and TRBJ1-1; 8 positions match TRBD1. This TCR derives from a woman in her thirties or forties in good health and CMV-seronegative. The sample comprised PBMCs. As DNA, the CDR3 is TGTGCCAGCAGCTCCACAGGGGGTGGAGAAGCTTTCTTT. The encoded protein is CASSSTGGGEAFF.